The 20 T cell receptor beta chains given below trace back to one sample, sequenced in a study of control samples from healthy donors and cancer patients (dated by TCRdb to 2020 to 2022). Library prep was done by the immunoSEQ multiplex PCR assay. In its TCRdb copy, this immuneACCESS table keeps in-frame sequences only and misses some clones. Where compared with another copy, unresolved V genes explain less than half of these, and the others have no known cause. In this sample the table shows roughly 80,000 clones, 89% of which occur a single time. Less than 7% of the sample is held by the ten biggest clonotypes. Sequences were obtained from blood. These receptors all stem from a man in his fifties in good health.

The chain carries TRBV15 and TRBJ2-6, with D possibly being TRBD1 (5 bases). CDR3 length equals 16 residues. CDR1 and CDR2 from the germline V gene are LNHNV and YYDKDF (reference sequence). V lost 2 bases and J 0 bases, leaving 8 bases between the germline ends. CDR3 in amino acids: CATSRLQGSGANVLTF. Here the CDR3 DNA reads TGTGCCACCAGCAGACTTCAGGGCTCTGGGGCCAACGTCCTGACTTTC.

The chain joins TRBV5-1 to TRBJ2-5; 13 nucleotides line up with TRBD2. This CDR3 has 16 residues. The V gene end was trimmed by 0 bases and the J gene end by 7 bases; junction bases not matched to a gene: 6. Germline V gives CDR1 SGHRS, CDR2 YFSETQ. The CDR3 protein is CASSLALAGGPGTQYF. DNA for the CDR3: TGCGCCAGCAGCTTGGCACTAGCGGGGGGGCCGGGGACCCAGTACTTC.

This clone was counted once. This chain links TRBV19 with TRBJ1-1; 8 bases agree with TRBD1. CDR3 length: 14 residues. With 5 bases clipped from V and 4 bases from J, the junction kept 6 bases outside the gene matches. Germline lookup yields CDR1 LNHDA and CDR2 SQIVND (reference sequence). The CDR3 here is CASSSTGGPTEAFF. The CDR3 nucleotides are TGTGCCAGTAGTTCCACAGGGGGACCCACTGAAGCTTTCTTT. The complete variable domain, with remaining parts taken from reference TRBV19 and TRBJ1-1, reads DGGITQSPKYLFRKEGQNVTLSCEQNLNHDAMYWYRQDPGQGLRLIYYSQIVNDFQKGDIAEGYSVSREKKESFPLTVTSAQKNPTAFYLCASSSTGGPTEAFFGQGTRLTVV.

The table lists this clone with a count of one. The chain carries TRBV7-3 and TRBJ1-2, with 10 bases matching TRBD1. The CDR3 loop spans 17 amino acids. Germline-derived CDR1 and CDR2 are SGHTA and FQGTGA. J gave up 1 base and V 5 bases, and 10 bases lay outside the gene matches. The CDR3 region is CASSNRRDRGGNYGYTF. CDR3 nucleotide sequence: TGTGCCAGCAGCAACCGCCGGGACAGGGGAGGTAACTATGGCTACACCTTC.

V is TRBV29-1 and J is TRBJ1-4, with TRBD1 identical over 9 bases. Trimming at V came to 7 bases and at J to 10 bases, leaving 16 bases not matched to a gene. The CDR3 covers 15 residues. Germline V gene data show CDR1 as SQVTM and CDR2 as ANQGSEA. The CDR3 sequence is CSAEPGQGQSGKLFF. The CDR3 DNA follows: TGCAGCGCAGAACCGGGACAGGGACAGTCTGGAAAACTGTTTTTT. The variable domain in full, completed from reference TRBV29-1 and TRBJ1-4, reads SAVISQKPSRDICQRGTSLTIQCQVDSQVTMMFWYRQQPGQSLTLIATANQGSEATYESGFVIDKFPISRPNLTFSTLTVSNMSPEDSSIYLCSAEPGQGQSGKLFFGSGTQLSVL.

The chain carries TRBV9 and TRBJ2-5; 7 bases line up with TRBD1. The germline CDR1 and CDR2 sequences are SGDLS and YYNGEE. J gave up 4 bases and V 3 bases, and 9 bases lay outside the gene matches. The CDR3 is 15 amino acids. This CDR3 reads CASSDSTGAVETQYF. The CDR3 DNA follows: TGTGCCAGCAGCGATTCCACAGGGGCCGTAGAGACCCAGTACTTC.

This clone has a single count. This sequence joins TRBV5-5 and TRBJ1-1; 7 bases align to TRBD1. V was clipped by 4 bases and J by 8 bases; unmatched bases: 8. Germline CDR1 and CDR2: SGHKS and YYEKEE (reference sequence). This CDR3 is 13 amino acids long. The CDR3: CASSPGQVEEAFF. The CDR3, as DNA: TGTGCCAGCAGCCCTGGACAGGTTGAAGAAGCTTTCTTT.

The chain links TRBV6-5 to TRBJ1-1; D gene ambiguous. Between the trimmed V and J ends, which lost 4 bases and 5 bases, there was a span of 20 bases. The CDR3 is 16 residues long. The germline CDR1 and CDR2 sequences are MNHEY and SVGAGI. CDR3 coding DNA: TGTGCCAGCAGTTCGGGAAGTAGAAGGGTGGGGACTGAAGCTTTCTTT. This sequence encodes CASSSGSRRVGTEAFF.

This clone was observed a single time. As DNA, the CDR3 is TGTGCCAGCAGTTACGGCAGGGGAGGATCACCCCTCCACTTT. It encodes CASSYGRGGSPLHF. This chain joins TRBV6-5 and TRBJ1-6; possibly TRBD1 for D (6 bases). Trimming pared 2 bases from V and 10 bases from J, leaving 12 bases between. Germline V gene lookup returns CDR1 MNHEY and CDR2 SVGAGI. There are 14 residues in the CDR3.

This chain joins TRBV6-1 and TRBJ2-7; TRBD2 matches at 7 bases. The CDR3 spans 14 residues. The germline CDR1 and CDR2 sequences are MNHNS and SASEGT. J was trimmed by 0 bases and V by 3 bases; bases with no gene match: 2. Here the CDR3 DNA reads TGTGCCAGCAGTGAGGGGGGGGACTCCTACGAGCAGTACTTC. It specifies CASSEGGDSYEQYF.

The chain uses TRBV6-6 and TRBJ2-3; TRBD1 agrees at 9 bases. CDR3 size: 15 residues. From germline, CDR1 is MNHNY and CDR2 SVGAGI (reference sequence). The V and J ends lost 6 bases and 0 bases, in that order; junction bases with no gene match: 4. Here the CDR3 DNA reads TGTGCCAGCAGAATCGACAGGGGGAGCACAGATACGCAGTATTTT. The encoded protein is CASRIDRGSTDTQYF.

V gene TRBV7-2 combines with J gene TRBJ2-5; D might be TRBD1 or TRBD2, each matching 5 bases. The CDR3 covers 17 residues. CDR1 is SGHTA, CDR2 FQGNSA, per germline. With 2 bases removed from V and 5 bases from J, the gap between germline ends came to 21 bases. In DNA, the CDR3 is TGTGCCAGCAGCTTAAGCCCCCGGACCTTTGAGGGGGAGACCCAGTACTTC. Translated, it gives CASSLSPRTFEGETQYF.

The chain links TRBV6-5 to TRBJ1-6, with 7 bases identical to TRBD1. The CDR3 has 15 residues. J gave up 0 bases and V 4 bases, and 0 bases lay outside the gene matches. From germline, CDR1 is MNHEY and CDR2 SVGAGI. Written as DNA, the CDR3 is TGTGCCAGCAGTTGGGACAGCTCCTATAATTCACCCCTCCACTTT. Translating it yields CASSWDSSYNSPLHF.

Remarks on this clone: The sample carries other DNA sequences with the same CDR3. The chain combines TRBV18 with TRBJ1-2; D unresolved. This CDR3 has 14 amino acids. Germline-derived CDR1 and CDR2 are KGHSH and LQKENI. V shed 1 base and J shed 1 base, with 7 bases lying between them. CDR3 amino acids: CASSPLADNYGYTF. As DNA, the CDR3 is TGTGCCAGCTCACCACTTGCCGATAACTATGGCTACACCTTC.

This clone showed up just a few times. This rearrangement joins TRBV5-4 to TRBJ1-6, with no clear D. Trimming cost V 0 bases and J 7 bases, with 5 bases left between them. The germline gives CDR1 SGHNT, CDR2 YYREEE (reference sequence). This CDR3 is 13 amino acids long. The DNA for the CDR3 is TGTGCCAGCAGCTTGGATCCGAATTCACCCCTCCACTTT. Translation gives CASSLDPNSPLHF.

The chain links TRBV29-1 to TRBJ2-7; 12 nucleotides align to TRBD1. Germline V lookup: CDR1 SQVTM, CDR2 ANQGSEA. J was trimmed by 7 bases and V by 4 bases; bases with no gene match: 8. The CDR3 sequence is 14 residues long. DNA for the CDR3: TGCAGCGTTGTGCCGGGACAGGGGGCGGGGGAGCAGTACTTC. This translates into CSVVPGQGAGEQYF.

The chain carries TRBV11-3 and TRBJ1-1; D perhaps matches TRBD1 (6 bases). With 1 base removed from V and 4 bases from J, the gap between germline ends came to 16 bases. CDR3 length equals 16 residues. The V gene's germline CDR1 is SGHNT and CDR2 YENEEA. CDR3 loop: CASSLVLQGPSTEAFF. CDR3 bases: TGTGCCAGCAGCTTAGTATTACAGGGACCTTCCACTGAAGCTTTCTTT.

This chain links TRBV11-2 with TRBJ2-2; 9 nucleotides agree with TRBD1. V shed 5 bases and J 5 bases; nucleotides not matched to a gene: 9. The CDR3 is 16 residues long. The germline V gene has CDR1 SGHAT and CDR2 FQNNGV. The CDR3 region is CASSTTGGRRTGELFF. CDR3 coding DNA: TGTGCCAGCAGCACTACAGGGGGCCGAAGGACCGGGGAGCTGTTTTTT.

V and J are TRBV5-5 and TRBJ2-2; 8 bases agree with TRBD2. The CDR3 loop spans 17 amino acids. The germline CDR1 and CDR2 sequences are SGHKS and YYEKEE (reference sequence). With V trimmed by 0 bases and J by 1 base, 5 bases remained unmatched. The CDR3 loop reads CASSLVVAGQNTGELFF. Written as DNA, the CDR3 is TGTGCCAGCAGCTTGGTGGTAGCGGGGCAGAACACCGGGGAGCTGTTTTTT.

This chain connects TRBV30 to TRBJ2-6; D possibly corresponds to TRBD1 (5 bases). Germline assignment: CDR1 GTSNPN and CDR2 SVGIG (reference sequence). This CDR3 is 16 amino acids long. Trimming took off 2 bases at V and 0 bases at J, with 11 bases between the two ends. The CDR3 spells CAWSPGHSSGANVLTF. The CDR3 nucleotides are TGTGCCTGGAGTCCCGGACATTCCTCTGGGGCCAACGTCCTGACTTTC.